One T cell receptor beta chain is described in this entry. The sample is drawn from a study of human CD8 memory T cell subsets. The identity of TPEX cells was that of CCR7+ PD-1+ TIGIT+ early memory CD8+ T cells with exhausted-like traits. Duplicate vials of over 140,000 sorted CD8+ T cells per subset supplied the RNA. Preparation of the TCR beta libraries relied on UMI-labeled 5' RACE. Original analysis: The number of functional CDR3 beta clonotypes in each TCR beta library ranged from roughly 3,000 to 20,000. TCRdb derives one entry per CDR3 protein from the 5' RACE reads, leaving out DNA. For this entry, the V and J calls and clone size follow TCRdb and not the study's own pipeline. The sample table sets out some 10,000 distinct CDR3 sequences. Germline V gene data show CDR1 as PRHDT and CDR2 as FYEKMQ (reference sequence). The CDR3 sequence is 14 residues long.

The source is a human donor in good health. Material: CD8+ T cells from PBMCs. The V gene is TRBV13, the J gene TRBJ2-1; the TRBD2 assignment by TCRdb is unverifiable without DNA. The CDR3: CASSFSGSLNEQFF.